Below are 18 T cell receptor beta chains sequenced from a single sample in a study of blood T cell repertoires in COVID-19. TCRdb's copy holds only in-frame clones and misses some; the assay was immunoSEQ multiplex PCR. The sample lists a few hundred thousand clones; around 90% were seen once. Specimen: peripheral blood. Receptor source: a woman in her sixties or seventies with active or convalescent COVID-19.

V usage is TRBV6-1 and J usage is TRBJ1-6; D remains ambiguous. Trimming removed 1 base at V and 18 bases at J, with 10 bases between. The CDR3 extends over 11 amino acids. Looked up from germline, CDR1 is MNHNS and CDR2 is SASEGT. Written as DNA, the CDR3 is TGTGCCAGCAGTGAAGGGGCAGGCGACCACTTT. Translating it yields CASSEGAGDHF.

The chain links TRBV7-9 to TRBJ2-6; D unclear. Per the germline V gene, CDR1 is SEHNR and CDR2 is FQNEAQ (reference sequence). V shed 2 bases and J shed 0 bases, with 5 bases lying between them. The CDR3 extends over 15 amino acids. The CDR3 protein is CASSLSFSGANVLTF. Written as DNA, the CDR3 is TGTGCCAGCAGCTTATCGTTCTCTGGGGCCAACGTCCTGACTTTC.

The rearrangement uses TRBV10-1 and TRBJ2-5; the match to TRBD1 covers 7 bases. The trim removed 6 bases at V and 3 bases at J, leaving 4 bases unmatched. Germline values: CDR1 WNHNN, CDR2 SYGVQD (reference sequence). The length of the CDR3 is 13 residues. The CDR3 sequence is CASSPDREETQYF. In nucleotides, the CDR3 is TGCGCCAGCAGCCCCGACAGGGAAGAGACCCAGTACTTC.

This clone occurred once. The chain has TRBV13 and TRBJ1-6, with 9 bases lining up with TRBD1. The CDR3 has 14 amino acids. Trimming took 5 bases from V and 10 from J; bases not matched to a gene: 6. Per the germline V gene, CDR1 is PRHDT and CDR2 is FYEKMQ (reference sequence). The CDR3 coding sequence is TGTGCCAGCAGCCTGGGACAGGGCGGATCACCCCTCCACTTT. This codes for CASSLGQGGSPLHF. Combining the CDR3 with reference TRBV13 and TRBJ1-6 gives the whole variable domain AAGVIQSPRHLIKEKRETATLKCYPIPRHDTVYWYQQGPGQDPQFLISFYEKMQSDKGSIPDRFSAQQFSDYHSELNMSSLELGDSALYFCASSLGQGGSPLHFGNGTRLTVT.

This clone appeared a single time. The chain carries TRBV5-1 and TRBJ2-5, with 8 bases identical to TRBD2. The V gene's germline CDR1 is SGHRS and CDR2 YFSETQ. This CDR3 has 16 residues. J gave up 7 bases and V 3 bases, and 14 bases lay outside the gene matches. The CDR3 loop is CASSSIAGTNKATQYF. In nucleotides, the CDR3 is TGCGCCAGCAGCTCTATAGCGGGGACAAATAAGGCGACCCAGTACTTC.

This chain links TRBV4-3 with TRBJ2-5; TRBD2 agrees at 15 bases. Germline-derived CDR1 and CDR2 are LGHNA and YSLEER. Trimming removed 0 bases from V and 5 bases from J; junction bases left unmatched: 7. This CDR3 is 18 amino acids long. In DNA, the CDR3 is TGCGCCAGCAGCCAAGATGGGACTAGCGGGGGGCAGGGGGAGACCCAGTACTTC. This codes for CASSQDGTSGGQGETQYF.

The V gene is TRBV19, the J gene TRBJ1-1; 10 bases fit TRBD1. The CDR3 is 16 residues long. Germline loops: CDR1 LNHDA, CDR2 SQIVND (reference sequence). V was clipped by 2 bases and J by 7 bases; unmatched bases: 10. CDR3 in amino acids: CASSISQGQGGGEAFF. CDR3 DNA: TGTGCCAGTAGTATATCCCAAGGACAGGGGGGAGGTGAAGCTTTCTTT. The variable domain in full, completed from reference TRBV19 and TRBJ1-1, reads DGGITQSPKYLFRKEGQNVTLSCEQNLNHDAMYWYRQDPGQGLRLIYYSQIVNDFQKGDIAEGYSVSREKKESFPLTVTSAQKNPTAFYLCASSISQGQGGGEAFFGQGTRLTVV.

This chain uses TRBV7-8 with TRBJ2-3, with TRBD2 matching over 7 bases. This CDR3 comprises 15 residues. Germline assignment: CDR1 SGHVS and CDR2 FQNEAQ. V shed 5 bases and J 5 bases; nucleotides not matched to a gene: 10. The CDR3 DNA reads TGTGCCAGCAGCCCCTCCAATGGACTAGGAGATACGCAGTATTTT. Its translation is CASSPSNGLGDTQYF.

The genes are TRBV25-1 and TRBJ1-2; 9 bases are a match to TRBD1. The ends lost 5 bases at V and 0 bases at J; junction bases unmatched: 7. This CDR3 region has 16 residues. Germline V gene data show CDR1 as MGHDK and CDR2 as SYGVNS. The CDR3 spells CASSTNRGLANYGYTF. As DNA, the CDR3 is TGTGCCAGCAGTACCAACAGGGGGCTGGCTAACTATGGCTACACCTTC.

The chain joins TRBV6-2 or TRBV6-3 to TRBJ2-4, with D possibly TRBD1 on 6 matching bases. Germline V gene data show CDR1 as MNHEY and CDR2 as SVGEGT. The CDR3 spans 16 residues. Between the trimmed V and J ends, which lost 8 bases and 0 bases, there was a span of 17 bases. The CDR3 here is CASGLNYREAKNIQYF. In nucleotides, the CDR3 is TGTGCCAGCGGCCTTAATTACAGGGAAGCCAAAAACATTCAGTACTTC.

The chain has TRBV5-5 and TRBJ2-5, with TRBD1 matching over 11 bases. V shed 4 bases and J 4 bases; nucleotides not matched to a gene: 9. The V gene's germline CDR1 is SGHKS and CDR2 YYEKEE (reference sequence). The CDR3 runs 16 residues. The CDR3, as DNA: TGTGCCAGCAGCCCATGGGACAGGGGGATGGGAGAGACCCAGTACTTC. It encodes CASSPWDRGMGETQYF.

This clone was detected only once. The chain links TRBV25-1 to TRBJ2-2, with a possible D match to TRBD1 (6 bases). Between the trimmed V and J ends, which lost 6 bases and 1 base, there was a span of 12 bases. From germline, CDR1 is MGHDK and CDR2 SYGVNS. This CDR3 region has 15 residues. The CDR3 DNA follows: TGTGCCAGCAGCCCCACAGGGTTGAACACCGGGGAGCTGTTTTTT. Translation: CASSPTGLNTGELFF.

The genes are TRBV24-1 and TRBJ1-5, with D perhaps matching TRBD1 (5 bases). The length of the CDR3 is 15 residues. V was shortened by 7 bases and J by 5 bases, with 17 bases between the two germline ends. CDR1 and CDR2 (germline): KGHDR, SFDVKD. CDR3: CATSLGGGWDQPQHF. The CDR3 region has the DNA TGTGCCACCAGCCTCGGGGGGGGATGGGATCAGCCCCAGCATTTT.

V gene TRBV3-1 (or the pseudogene TRBV3-2) combines with J gene TRBJ1-1, with TRBD1 matching over 8 bases. Germline V gene sequence: CDR1 LGHDT, CDR2 YNNKEL (reference sequence). V was clipped by 6 bases and J by 3 bases; unmatched bases: 9. This CDR3 has 15 amino acids. This CDR3 reads CASSPRPTGDTEAFF. The CDR3 nucleotides read TGTGCCAGCAGTCCTCGTCCGACAGGGGACACTGAAGCTTTCTTT.

This rearrangement joins TRBV18 to TRBJ2-3; TRBD2 aligns across 9 bases. The CDR3 covers 18 residues. Germline V lookup: CDR1 KGHSH, CDR2 LQKENI. The V gene end was trimmed by 2 bases and the J gene end by 2 bases; junction bases not matched to a gene: 11. CDR3 region: CASSPRRSAGGPTDTQYF. As DNA, the CDR3 is TGTGCCAGCTCACCAAGAAGGTCTGCGGGGGGGCCCACAGATACGCAGTATTTT.

V gene TRBV24-1 combines with J gene TRBJ1-5; D is perhaps TRBD1 (6 bases). The CDR3 is 18 residues long. From germline, CDR1 is KGHDR and CDR2 SFDVKD. Trimming cost V 6 bases and J 1 base, with 21 bases left between them. This CDR3 reads CATSQAGAGAPSNQPQHF. CDR3 DNA: TGTGCCACCAGTCAAGCAGGGGCAGGGGCGCCGAGCAATCAGCCCCAGCATTTT.

The chain joins TRBV4-3 to TRBJ2-2, with no clear D. The V end was cut by 0 bases, the J end by 6 bases, with 5 bases between. CDR3 size: 13 residues. Germline loops: CDR1 LGHNA, CDR2 YSLEER. As DNA, the CDR3 is TGCGCCAGCAGCCAAGATCGGGCCGGGGAGCTGTTTTTT. This gives the protein CASSQDRAGELFF.

The CDR3 reads CASSSRQDQPQHF. CDR3 nucleotide sequence: TGTGCCAGCAGTTCCAGACAGGATCAGCCCCAGCATTTT. The chain recombines TRBV12-3 or TRBV12-4 with TRBJ1-5; TRBD1 might be the D (6 bases). The CDR3 loop spans 13 amino acids. V lost 4 bases, J lost 5 bases, and 9 bases lay in between.